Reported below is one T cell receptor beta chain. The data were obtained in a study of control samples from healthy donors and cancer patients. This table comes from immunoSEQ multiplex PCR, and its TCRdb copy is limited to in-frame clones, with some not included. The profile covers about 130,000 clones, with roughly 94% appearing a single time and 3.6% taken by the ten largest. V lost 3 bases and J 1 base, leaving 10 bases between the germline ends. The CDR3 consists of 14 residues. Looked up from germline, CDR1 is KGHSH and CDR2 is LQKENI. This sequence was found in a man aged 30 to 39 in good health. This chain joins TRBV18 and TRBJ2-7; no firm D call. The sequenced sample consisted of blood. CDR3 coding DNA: TGTGCCAGCTCACCTACAGTCGATTCCTACGAGCAGTACTTC. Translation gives CASSPTVDSYEQYF.